Detailed here is one TCR beta chain. Study processing details: By means of reference gene primer amplification, nucleated cell counts were estimated. Some clones are missing from TCRdb's copy, which holds only in-frame ones; the method was immunoSEQ multiplex PCR. The V and J calls and the clone size are those of that table, but D and trimming were determined from the DNA. Among some 130,000 clones listed, about nine tenths were seen once. The data belong to a study of blood T cell repertoires in COVID-19. Study-wide background: Samples came from the United States, Italy and Spain, spanning acute and convalescent COVID-19. PBMCs, B-cell-depleted T cells, or T cells provided the cDNA or gDNA that made up the material.

The V segment lost 3 bases and the J segment 5 bases; nucleotides outside the gene matches: 6. Germline assignment: CDR1 MDHEN and CDR2 SYDVKM. The CDR3 runs to 16 residues. Enrollment of patients from Seattle took place during active infection, with longitudinal follow-up. Material for sequencing was peripheral blood. This TCR came from a woman in her 70s with COVID-19, enrolled during active disease. The rearrangement uses TRBV28 and TRBJ1-5; 11 positions agree with TRBD1. The DNA for the CDR3 is TGTGCCAGCAGTTTTAGTGGACAGGGGGCTTATCAGCCCCAGCATTTT. Its translation is CASSFSGQGAYQPQHF.